This T cell receptor beta chain comes out of a study of T-cell memory formation after mild COVID-19 (dated by TCRdb to the early 2020s). Regarding the study in general: TCR sequence clusters from the two donors were largely donor specific. In a couple of donors, T-cell clones that expanded and contracted after mild COVID-19 were followed by sequencing TCRalpha and TCRbeta repertoires longitudinally. The cohort was made up of two young adult volunteers, one female and one male, who were previously healthy.

Ficoll-Paque density gradient centrifugation was used to isolate PBMCs. Sequencing relied on an Illumina NovaSeq 6000. Using 5'RACE with constant-segment primers, TCRalpha and TCRbeta cDNA libraries were constructed, with sample barcodes and unique molecular identifiers added in the process. Trizol reagent was used to extract RNA from every sample. Amplification of the libraries took two PCR steps, and the second step added a second sample barcode plus Illumina TruSeq adapters. Sequencing of libraries was performed on an Illumina NovaSeq with 2 x 150 bp paired-end reads. The source study handled its data this way. The reads were demultiplexed and collapsed into UMI-guided consensus sequences using migec v1.2.7. Using mixcr v2.1.11, UMI consensuses were aligned to TRA and TRB V and J templates and then assembled into clonotypes. Clonotypes were classified as expanded or contracted when called significant by both edgeR and NoisET, with noise models trained on biological replicates. For edgeR calls, the thresholds were a false discovery rate-adjusted p below 0.01 and a log2 fold-change of 1. As an exploratory analysis of dynamics, PCA with hierarchical clustering was applied to max-normalized trajectories of the 1000 most abundant clonotypes. Separately sequenced CD4+ and CD8+ repertoires were used to assign a CD4 or CD8 phenotype to each responding clone. Starting from the raw public reads, TCRdb applied fastp trimming at Q25, assembled clones with MiXCR and retained in-frame beta chains. Duplicate CDR3 protein sequences are folded into a single record with the most common DNA and genes. These V and J calls derive from TCRdb rather than the authors' analysis. The sample data list a few hundred thousand distinct CDR3 sequences, and about 17% of these were observed just once. The ten largest clones take up 23% of the sample.

To note about this clonotype: Its binding antigen is unknown. Base quality data are lacking; no much larger clone is found one base away.

The investigation overall reported the following: Balanced CD4/CD8 phenotypes were observed for clones contracting from day 15 to 85, whereas a bias towards CD4+ was observed for a second wave of clones expanding from day 15 to 37. Only a couple of mild cases were covered in the study, and larger cohorts including severe cases with pre-infection samples were considered necessary. Contracting CD4+ clones turned up mainly in the CM and EM memory subsets, whereas EMRA was where CD8+ clones were enriched. Some responding clones were found in pre-infection memory, which suggests that pre-existing cross-reactive memory T cells took part in the SARS-CoV-2 response. The second-wave clones that peaked on day 37 were not confirmed to be SARS-CoV-2 specific.

The origin of this receptor is a man aged 18 to 30 who had mild COVID-19 (a few samples of this study predate the infection). The sample titles of this study are shuffled in the database, so cell type and time point are left out; the donor was told from shared clones. The sequenced material came from PBMCs or a T cell subset sorted from them (not recorded which).

The DNA reads TGTGCCAGCAGCCCGACAGGGGGCTTGACAGATACGCAGTATTTT. This sequence encodes CASSPTGGLTDTQYF. This receptor chain uses TRBV7-3 and TRBJ2-3; 10 bases in the junction line up with TRBD1. The CDR3 covers 15 residues, taking in both the cysteine and the phenylalanine. Of all the DNA, just the CDR3 is kept, 45 bases in frame from base 1. CDR1 SGHTA and CDR2 FQGTGA were looked up in the germline V gene. Clipping removes 5 bases from V and 3 bases from J, with 5 as the unmatched junction base count.